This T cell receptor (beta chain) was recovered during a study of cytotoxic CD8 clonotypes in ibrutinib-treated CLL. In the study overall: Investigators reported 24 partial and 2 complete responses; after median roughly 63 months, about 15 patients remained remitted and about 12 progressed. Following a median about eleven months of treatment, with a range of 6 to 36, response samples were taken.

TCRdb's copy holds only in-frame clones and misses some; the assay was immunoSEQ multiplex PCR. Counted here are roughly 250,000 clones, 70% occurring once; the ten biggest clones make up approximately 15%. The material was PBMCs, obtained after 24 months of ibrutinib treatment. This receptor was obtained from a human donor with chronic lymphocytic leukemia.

CDR3 DNA sequence: TGTGCCAGCAGCTACACTGGATACGAGCAGTACTTC. It codes for CASSYTGYEQYF. V and J are TRBV7-2 and TRBJ2-7; D gene unclear. The CDR3 runs to 12 residues. V lost 4 bases, J lost 4 bases, and 8 bases lay in between. Germline V CDR1 and CDR2: SGHTA, FQGNSA. Based on the CDR3 plus reference TRBV7-2 and TRBJ2-7, the full variable domain is GAGVSQSPSNKVTEKGKDVELRCDPISGHTALYWYRQSLGQGLEFLIYFQGNSAPDKSGLPSDRFSAERTGGSVSTLTIQRTQQEDSAVYLCASSYTGYEQYFGPGTRLTVT.